One and the same sample provided the 22 T cell receptor beta chains below, sequenced in a study of a mutant IDH1 vaccine in newly diagnosed glioma. The time point was: week 35, safety follow-up. The vaccine gave 300 ug of a 20-mer mutant IDH1 peptide subcutaneously per dose. TCRdb's table, derived via immunoSEQ multiplex PCR, lists solely in-frame clones and lacks some. Of around 54,000 clones in the sample, about nine tenths were seen once. No cognate antigen is known for these TCRs. Specimen: PBMCs, collected from a glioma patient whose treatment included an IDH1 peptide vaccine. The receptors were gathered from a man in his forties with glioma.

The chain joins TRBV19 to TRBJ2-1; no clear D gene. V was shortened by 6 bases and J by 0 bases, with 6 bases between the two germline ends. This CDR3 contains 13 residues. Germline CDR1 is LNHDA and CDR2 is SQIVND (reference sequence). The CDR3 is CASSPSSYNEQFF. CDR3 nucleotide sequence: TGTGCCAGTAGCCCGAGCTCCTACAATGAGCAGTTCTTC.

V gene TRBV4-2 combines with J gene TRBJ2-5; 12 bases are a match to TRBD2. The germline V gene has CDR1 LGHNA and CDR2 YNFKEQ. CDR3 length: 16 residues. With V trimmed by 5 bases and J by 0 bases, 4 bases remained unmatched. The CDR3 DNA follows: TGTGCCAGCAGCTCGGGACTAGCGGGCAACCAAGAGACCCAGTACTTC. Amino acids: CASSSGLAGNQETQYF.

The chain employs TRBV4-2 and TRBJ1-2, with a weak D call TRBD1 (6 bases). Germline CDR1 and CDR2: LGHNA and YNFKEQ. V was clipped by 3 bases and J by 4 bases, with 9 bases between them. The CDR3 totals 13 residues. The CDR3 loop is CASSQGQIYGYTF. The CDR3 coding sequence is TGTGCCAGCAGCCAGGGACAAATCTATGGCTACACCTTC.

The chain has TRBV25-1 and TRBJ1-1, with a weak D call TRBD1 (5 bases). This CDR3 is 13 amino acids long. Germline V CDR1 and CDR2: MGHDK, SYGVNS. The V gene lost 6 bases and the J gene lost 3 bases, with 11 bases spanning the gap. CDR3 sequence: CASREGGDTEAFF. Here the CDR3 DNA reads TGTGCCAGCAGGGAGGGAGGGGACACTGAAGCTTTCTTT.

The V gene is TRBV6-1, the J gene TRBJ1-1; D may be TRBD1 (6 bases). The ends were cut back, 4 bases at V and 1 base at J, with 10 bases in the middle. Germline loops: CDR1 MNHNS, CDR2 SASEGT. There are 14 residues in the CDR3. The CDR3 DNA follows: TGTGCCAGCAGTGTGAGGACAGCGAACACTGAAGCTTTCTTT. Its translation is CASSVRTANTEAFF.

The chain has TRBV10-3 and TRBJ1-1; D is ambiguous. V shed 2 bases and J shed 3 bases, with 10 bases lying between them. CDR1 ENHRY and CDR2 SYGVKD come from the germline V gene. CDR3 length: 14 residues. CDR3 sequence reads: CAISERGGYTEAFF. In nucleotides, the CDR3 is TGTGCCATCAGTGAGCGGGGAGGTTACACTGAAGCTTTCTTT.

The J gene is TRBJ2-3, the V gene TRBV5-1; TRBD1 is a possible D gene (5 bases). This CDR3 comprises 13 residues. CDR1 SGHRS and CDR2 YFSETQ come from the germline V gene. Trimming removed 2 bases from V and 3 bases from J, with 7 bases in between. CDR3 nucleotides: TGCGCCAGCAGCTTCCAGGGTACAGATACGCAGTATTTT. Translation: CASSFQGTDTQYF.

This clone was counted a few times. This rearrangement joins TRBV2 to TRBJ2-3; 8 nucleotides match TRBD2. This CDR3 contains 15 residues. CDR1 SNHLY and CDR2 FYNNEI come from the germline V gene. V shed 8 bases and J 2 bases; nucleotides not matched to a gene: 9. This CDR3 is CASCRSGSTTDTQYF. The CDR3 coding sequence is TGTGCCAGCTGTAGGAGCGGGAGCACCACAGATACGCAGTATTTT.

Comment on this clone: The same CDR3 arises from other DNA sequences in this sample as well. The chain combines TRBV5-1 with TRBJ2-3; a weak D match, TRBD2 (6 bases). V lost 2 bases to trimming and J lost 2 bases, with 9 bases between them. The CDR3 is made up of 14 amino acids. Looked up from germline, CDR1 is SGHRS and CDR2 is YFSETQ. The CDR3 nucleotides are TGCGCCAGCAGCTTTAGCGGTAACACAGATACGCAGTATTTT. This sequence encodes CASSFSGNTDTQYF.

CDR3 loop: CASSRTGTYEQYF. The CDR3 DNA reads as TGTGCCAGCTCCCGGACAGGAACCTACGAGCAGTACTTC. The rearrangement joins TRBV6-1 to TRBJ2-7, with 7 bases identical to TRBD1. CDR3 size: 13 residues. Germline trimming cut 8 bases from V and 2 bases from J; bases unmatched to any gene: 6. Germline V gene data show CDR1 as MNHNS and CDR2 as SASEGT.

The chain links TRBV5-1 to TRBJ1-2; the D gene is possibly TRBD1 (6 bases). CDR3 size: 14 residues. V was clipped by 4 bases and J by 2 bases, with 12 bases between them. Germline lookup yields CDR1 SGHRS and CDR2 YFSETQ. The CDR3 DNA follows: TGCGCCAGCAGCCCCGGCGGGGGCAACTATGGCTACACCTTC. This translates into CASSPGGGNYGYTF.

This clone showed up just a few times. The J gene is TRBJ2-2, the V gene TRBV19; D tentatively reads TRBD1 or TRBD2 (5 bases each). V was cut by 5 bases and J by 6 bases, with 16 bases left in between. CDR1 LNHDA and CDR2 SQIVND come from the germline V gene (reference sequence). CDR3 size: 15 residues. The CDR3 DNA reads as TGTGCCAGTAGTCTGGGTCTCCGAGGGGCCGGGGAGCTGTTTTTT. Its protein is CASSLGLRGAGELFF.

The chain joins TRBV11-3 to TRBJ2-1, with a weak D call TRBD1 (9 bases). The CDR3 contains 16 residues. Germline CDR1 and CDR2: SGHNT and YENEEA. V gave up 6 bases and J gave up 4 bases, with 19 bases separating them. DNA of the CDR3: TGTGCCAGCAGTTTTAGCGGGACAGGGATTTACAATGAGCAGTTCTTC. Translation: CASSFSGTGIYNEQFF.

The genes are TRBV5-6 and TRBJ2-7; D remains ambiguous. CDR1 SGHDT and CDR2 YYEEEE come from the germline V gene. V lost 1 base to trimming and J lost 3 bases, with 14 bases between them. The CDR3 is 15 residues long. CDR3 sequence reads: CASSLRFSTIYEQYF. CDR3 nucleotides: TGTGCCAGCAGCTTGCGGTTTTCTACGATCTACGAGCAGTACTTC.

The V call is TRBV12-5, the J call TRBJ2-7, with 12 bases that match TRBD2. With V trimmed by 1 base and J by 0 bases, 1 base remained unmatched. The length of the CDR3 is 16 residues. The germline gives CDR1 LGHNT, CDR2 FRNRAP. In DNA form, the CDR3 reads TGTGCTAGTGGTTTGGCTAGCGGGAGGGGCTCCTACGAGCAGTACTTC. Amino acid sequence: CASGLASGRGSYEQYF.

The chain is built from TRBV7-2 and TRBJ2-3, with D hard to call. Trimming stripped 5 bases from V and 8 bases from J, with 14 bases between. This CDR3 is built from 13 residues. CDR1 is SGHTA, CDR2 FQGNSA, per germline. The CDR3 spells CASSPLIDFTQYF. CDR3 coding DNA: TGTGCCAGCAGCCCTCTGATAGACTTTACGCAGTATTTT.

The chain combines TRBV5-4 with TRBJ2-3, with 7 bases matching TRBD1. The CDR3 runs 15 residues. J was trimmed by 6 bases and V by 2 bases; bases with no gene match: 9. Per the germline V gene, CDR1 is SGHNT and CDR2 is YYREEE (reference sequence). CDR3 in amino acids: CASSFAPTGDDTQYF. The CDR3, as DNA: TGTGCCAGCAGCTTCGCTCCCACAGGGGACGATACGCAGTATTTT. Combining the CDR3 with reference TRBV5-4 and TRBJ2-3 gives the whole variable domain ETGVTQSPTHLIKTRGQQVTLRCSSQSGHNTVSWYQQALGQGPQFIFQYYREEENGRGNFPPRFSGLQFPNYSSELNVNALELDDSALYLCASSFAPTGDDTQYFGPGTRLTVL.

In this sample, this clone turned up once. The CDR3 region is CASSAGLVREGHDTQYF. The CDR3 nucleotides are TGTGCCAGCAGCGCTGGACTAGTGAGGGAGGGTCACGATACGCAGTATTTT. The gene calls are TRBV7-9 and TRBJ2-3, with 7 bases that match TRBD2. Trimming cost V 5 bases and J 6 bases; bases outside gene matches: 17. Germline-derived CDR1 and CDR2 are SEHNR and FQNEAQ (reference sequence). The CDR3 totals 17 residues. The full variable domain, completed using reference TRBV7-9 and TRBJ2-3, is DTGVSQNPRHKITKRGQNVTFRCDPISEHNRLYWYRQTLGQGPEFLTYFQNEAQLEKSRLLSDRFSAERPKGSFSTLEIQRTEQGDSAMYLCASSAGLVREGHDTQYFGPGTRLTVL.

This clone was seen a few times. The chain employs TRBV29-1 and TRBJ2-3, with D perhaps matching TRBD1 (5 bases). Germline CDR1 is SQVTM and CDR2 is ANQGSEA. The CDR3 extends over 14 amino acids. Trimming cost V 7 bases and J 1 base, with 15 bases left between them. CDR3 DNA sequence: TGCAGCGCTCTTGGTGGCAGGGGCACAGATACGCAGTATTTT. It translates to CSALGGRGTDTQYF.

This CDR3 reads CASSWVGELFF. DNA of the CDR3: TGTGCCAGCAGCTGGGTCGGGGAGCTGTTTTTT. The chain combines TRBV7-9 with TRBJ2-2, with unresolved D. Trimming took off 4 bases at V and 7 bases at J, with 4 bases between the two ends. Germline V gene data show CDR1 as SEHNR and CDR2 as FQNEAQ (reference sequence). The CDR3 consists of 11 residues.

The chain joins TRBV7-2 to TRBJ2-3; TRBD2 aligns across 9 bases. The V and J ends lost 5 bases and 4 bases, in that order; junction bases with no gene match: 13. The CDR3 runs to 17 residues. Germline lookup yields CDR1 SGHTA and CDR2 FQGNSA. CDR3 bases: TGTGCCAGCAGCCGCGAGGTAGCGGGAGCGATGGCAGATACGCAGTATTTT. It yields the protein CASSREVAGAMADTQYF.

The rearrangement links TRBV5-1 to TRBJ2-7, with D perhaps assigned TRBD1 or TRBD2 (7 bases each). Germline CDR1 and CDR2: SGHRS and YFSETQ. V was shortened by 0 bases and J by 4 bases, with 14 bases between the two germline ends. The CDR3 consists of 15 residues. CDR3 DNA sequence: TGCGCCAGCAGCTTGGAGGCCAGGGGGGGATACGAGCAGTACTTC. Its translation: CASSLEARGGYEQYF.